This T cell receptor beta chain was recorded in a study of OX40 agonist ivuxolimab in advanced cancers. The V gene's germline CDR1 is SGHTA and CDR2 FQGTGA. The ends were cut back, 5 bases at V and 1 base at J, with 14 bases in the middle. This CDR3 spans 16 amino acids. This table comes from immunoSEQ multiplex PCR, and its TCRdb copy is limited to in-frame clones, with some not included. The sample lists tens of thousands of clones, nearly 90% occurring once. The V call is TRBV7-3, the J call TRBJ2-2; D perhaps matches TRBD2 (5 bases). Source: CD4+ or CD8+ T cells sorted from blood, taken in a trial of the OX40 agonist ivuxolimab. This clonotype was sampled from an adult with an advanced solid tumor such as melanoma, head and neck, liver or kidney cancer. CDR3 protein: CASSLGGRQNTGELFF. The CDR3 nucleotides are TGTGCCAGCAGCCTAGGAGGACGTCAGAACACCGGGGAGCTGTTTTTT.